One and the same sample provided the 12 T cell receptor beta chains below, sequenced in a study of beta chain features in type 1 diabetes. Sequenced material consisted of expressed TCRB transcripts (all of the isolated RNA was reverse transcribed). Produced via immunoSEQ multiplex PCR; TCRdb's table is partial and in-frame only. The data hold roughly 150,000 clones, with over 55% observed a single time. Antigens of these TCRs are unknown. Points from the study as a whole: In all four CD4+ subsets, TCRB CDR3 length was significantly, moderately reduced in type 1 diabetes.

The sequenced material came from naive CD4+ T cells from blood. The receptor source for this set is a man aged 30 to 39 with type 1 diabetes.

The genes are TRBV23-1 and TRBJ2-3, with unresolved D. TRBV23-1 falls under the ORF class, with uncertain function. The CDR3 has 12 residues. Between the trimmed V and J ends, which lost 9 bases and 2 bases, there was a span of 9 bases. The CDR3 nucleotides read TGCGCCAGTTCCGAGGACACAGATACGCAGTATTTT. This gives the protein CASSEDTDTQYF.

In its sample, this clone was seen a few times. The J gene is TRBJ1-1, the V gene TRBV10-3; D gene unclear. The germline V gene encodes CDR1 ENHRY and CDR2 SYGVKD. The V end was cut by 0 bases, the J end by 0 bases, with 14 bases between. The CDR3 has 17 residues. CDR3 DNA sequence: TGTGCCATCAGTGAGTCCCTGGCCAGCGCTATGAACACTGAAGCTTTCTTT. Protein: CAISESLASAMNTEAFF.

The chain uses TRBV30 and TRBJ1-5; 7 nucleotides align to TRBD1. The CDR3 consists of 13 residues. Looked up from germline, CDR1 is GTSNPN and CDR2 is SVGIG (reference sequence). The V segment lost 3 bases and the J segment 4 bases; nucleotides outside the gene matches: 3. The CDR3 region has the DNA TGTGCCTGGAGCGCGGACAGGAATCAGCCCCAGCATTTT. Its translation: CAWSADRNQPQHF.

The chain links TRBV28 to TRBJ2-5, with D perhaps TRBD2 (6 bases). CDR1 MDHEN and CDR2 SYDVKM come from the germline V gene. CDR3 length: 13 residues. Deletions cut 6 bases from V and 5 bases from J, with 13 bases between. The CDR3, as DNA: TGTGCCAGCAGAGGAGGGCACTCGGAGACCCAGTACTTC. It encodes CASRGGHSETQYF.

The chain combines TRBV30 with TRBJ2-6; D gene unclear. This CDR3 comprises 14 residues. Germline V gene lookup returns CDR1 GTSNPN and CDR2 SVGIG (reference sequence). Trimming stripped 3 bases from V and 0 bases from J, with 6 bases between. The DNA of the CDR3 is TGTGCCTGGAGAGCTGGCTCTGGGGCCAACGTCCTGACTTTC. Its translation is CAWRAGSGANVLTF.

This clone came up a few times. J is TRBJ2-1 and V is TRBV11-2; perhaps D is TRBD1 or TRBD2 (5 bases each). This CDR3 has 15 residues. Germline values: CDR1 SGHAT, CDR2 FQNNGV. The V gene lost 5 bases and the J gene lost 8 bases, with 19 bases spanning the gap. DNA of the CDR3: TGTGCCAGCAGCCCCTCCGAGGGGCGCTTCTATGAGCAGTTCTTC. Translating gives CASSPSEGRFYEQFF. The complete variable domain, with remaining parts taken from reference TRBV11-2 and TRBJ2-1, reads EAGVAQSPRYKIIEKRQSVAFWCNPISGHATLYWYQQILGQGPKLLIQFQNNGVVDDSQLPKDRFSAERLKGVDSTLKIQPAKLEDSAVYLCASSPSEGRFYEQFFGPGTRLTVL.

The J gene is TRBJ2-7, the V gene TRBV20-1; D perhaps matches TRBD1 (5 bases). V lost 7 bases and J lost 5, with 9 bases in between. This CDR3 comprises 10 residues. The V gene's germline CDR1 is DFQATT and CDR2 SNEGSKA (reference sequence). The CDR3 DNA reads TGCAGTGTAGGGGCCGACGAGCAGTACTTC. Protein product: CSVGADEQYF.

This chain links TRBV19 with TRBJ1-5; D may be TRBD1 (6 bases). The CDR3 runs 16 residues. Per the germline V gene, CDR1 is LNHDA and CDR2 is SQIVND (reference sequence). V was trimmed by 3 bases and J by 2 bases, leaving 14 bases between them. CDR3 residues: CASSILVGGGNQPQHF. CDR3 bases: TGTGCCAGTAGTATCTTGGTGGGGGGCGGCAATCAGCCCCAGCATTTT.

This chain links TRBV5-1 with TRBJ2-7; D not certain. Trimming took 0 bases from V and 1 from J, leaving 11 bases between them. The CDR3 loop spans 15 amino acids. Germline loops: CDR1 SGHRS, CDR2 YFSETQ. The CDR3 loop reads CASSLDPEKSYEQYF. The CDR3 DNA reads as TGCGCCAGCAGCTTGGATCCCGAGAAGTCCTACGAGCAGTACTTC.

This clone was detected once. The chain uses TRBV30 and TRBJ2-3, with 8 positions matching TRBD1. Germline V lookup: CDR1 GTSNPN, CDR2 SVGIG (reference sequence). The CDR3 sequence is 17 residues long. Losses at the gene ends were 2 bases for V and 4 bases for J; bases not matched to a gene: 14. CDR3 nucleotides: TGTGCCTGGAGTTACGGATCGGGCAGGGGGCACGCAGATACGCAGTATTTT. This translates into CAWSYGSGRGHADTQYF.

The chain links TRBV29-1 to TRBJ2-5, with D possibly matching TRBD1 (5 bases). Germline assignment: CDR1 SQVTM and CDR2 ANQGSEA. V was cut by 4 bases and J by 1 base, with 7 bases left in between. The CDR3 consists of 12 residues. This CDR3 is CSVGGSQETQYF. In DNA, the CDR3 is TGCAGCGTTGGGGGCAGCCAAGAGACCCAGTACTTC.

The rearrangement links TRBV6-6 to TRBJ1-4; D unresolved. The germline V gene has CDR1 MNHNY and CDR2 SVGAGI (reference sequence). The germline V and J ends were trimmed by 8 bases and 8 bases, with 15 bases remaining between them. The length of the CDR3 is 13 residues. In DNA, the CDR3 is TGTGCCAGCGAGAGATCCCCCTCGGAAAAACTGTTTTTT. Translating gives CASERSPSEKLFF.